What follows are 22 T cell receptor beta chains derived from one specimen sequenced in a study of cytomegalovirus exposure and HLA in healthy donors. PCR involved 60 Vbeta and 13 Jbeta primers. Assay used: immunoSEQ multiplex PCR; TCRdb lists only in-frame clones, some missing. The data show under 200,000 clones, 85% seen once. The sample comprised PBMCs. All receptors come from a woman aged 50 to 60 in good health and CMV-seronegative.

V gene TRBV7-9 combines with J gene TRBJ2-3; 7 nucleotides line up with TRBD1. CDR1 SEHNR and CDR2 FQNEAQ come from the germline V gene (reference sequence). The CDR3 is made up of 13 amino acids. V was clipped by 6 bases and J by 7 bases; unmatched bases: 7. The CDR3 DNA follows: TGTGCCAGCAGTCGCCCGGGACAGAATACGCAGTATTTT. Translating gives CASSRPGQNTQYF.

The chain combines TRBV29-1 with TRBJ1-5, with D possibly matching TRBD1 (6 bases). CDR3 length: 14 amino acids. Germline lookup yields CDR1 SQVTM and CDR2 ANQGSEA. Trimming cost V 8 bases and J 4 bases, with 18 bases left between them. The DNA for the CDR3 is TGCAGCTCCAACAGGGATTGGGGGAATCAGCCCCAGCATTTT. Protein sequence: CSSNRDWGNQPQHF.

The rearrangement links TRBV14 to TRBJ2-1, with TRBD2 matching 7 bases. This CDR3 region has 16 residues. Losses at the gene ends were 1 base for V and 5 bases for J; bases not matched to a gene: 8. The germline gives CDR1 SGHDN, CDR2 FVKESK. The CDR3 DNA reads TGTGCCAGCAGCCAAGTGGGGGGGGGTGGGCACAATGAGCAGTTCTTC. Translation: CASSQVGGGGHNEQFF.

This chain joins TRBV4-3 and TRBJ2-1; tentatively, D is TRBD2 (7 bases). The CDR3 length is 15 residues. The germline V and J ends were trimmed by 0 bases and 7 bases, with 13 bases remaining between them. Germline CDR1 is LGHNA and CDR2 is YSLEER. The CDR3 DNA reads as TGCGCCAGCAGCCAAGAGGGGGGGGCCTGGAATGAGCAGTTCTTC. Protein sequence: CASSQEGGAWNEQFF.

This chain joins TRBV10-3 and TRBJ2-7; possible D gene TRBD2, 5 bases. The CDR3 runs to 17 residues. V lost 5 bases and J lost 2, with 22 bases in between. Germline V lookup: CDR1 ENHRY, CDR2 SYGVKD. CDR3 region: CAISKGVNPGPTYEQYF. The CDR3 bases are TGTGCCATCAGTAAGGGAGTTAATCCAGGCCCGACCTACGAGCAGTACTTC.

The chain uses TRBV5-8 and TRBJ1-6; the D is unclear. This CDR3 has 18 amino acids. Trimming cost V 0 bases and J 0 bases, with 13 bases left between them. Per germline, CDR1 SGHTS and CDR2 YDEGEE. In nucleotides, the CDR3 is TGTGCCAGCAGCTTGGGGGCCACATCTTTCTCCTATAATTCACCCCTCCACTTT. This sequence encodes CASSLGATSFSYNSPLHF. The full variable domain, with the rest looked up from reference TRBV5-8 and TRBJ1-6, is EAGVTQSPTHLIKTRGQQATLRCSPISGHTSVYWYQQALGLGLQFLLWYDEGEERNRGNFPPRFSGRQFPNYSSELNVNALELEDSALYLCASSLGATSFSYNSPLHFGNGTRLTVT.

CDR3 sequence reads: CAINGRGPNTEAFF. The CDR3 DNA reads as TGTGCCATCAATGGCAGGGGACCGAACACTGAAGCTTTCTTT. The chain carries TRBV10-3 and TRBJ1-1; the D gene is possibly TRBD1 (6 bases). The CDR3 spans 14 residues. Trimming took 7 bases from V and 1 from J, leaving 13 bases between them. Germline V gene data show CDR1 as ENHRY and CDR2 as SYGVKD.

This chain joins TRBV11-2 and TRBJ2-7, with 7 bases aligning to TRBD2. The CDR3 runs 14 residues. The V and J ends lost 10 bases and 3 bases, in that order; junction bases with no gene match: 12. Germline loops: CDR1 SGHAT, CDR2 FQNNGV. CDR3 coding DNA: TGTGCCACCTCGTTAGGCGCGGGAGACTACGAGCAGTACTTC. Its protein product is CATSLGAGDYEQYF. Looking up the rest from reference TRBV11-2 and TRBJ2-7 gives the full variable domain: EAGVAQSPRYKIIEKRQSVAFWCNPISGHATLYWYQQILGQGPKLLIQFQNNGVVDDSQLPKDRFSAERLKGVDSTLKIQPAKLEDSAVYLCATSLGAGDYEQYFGPGTRLTVT.

This clone appeared a single time. This rearrangement joins TRBV7-2 to TRBJ2-5; D possibly corresponds to TRBD2 (6 bases). Gene TRBJ2-7 matches the end of the DNA better, so the J call may be wrong. The CDR3 is 15 amino acids. Looked up from germline, CDR1 is SGHTA and CDR2 is FQGNSA. The CDR3 sequence: CASSSSGSRAYEQYF. The CDR3 nucleotides are TGTGCCAGCAGCAGTAGCGGTAGCCGGGCCTACGAGCAGTACTTC.

This chain uses TRBV7-6 with TRBJ2-3; D remains unclear. The CDR3 has 14 amino acids. The ends were cut back, 5 bases at V and 3 bases at J, with 12 bases in the middle. The germline CDR1 and CDR2 sequences are SGHVS and FNYEAQ. This CDR3 is CASSVSTGTDTQYF. The CDR3 DNA is TGTGCCAGCAGCGTTTCTACCGGGACAGATACGCAGTATTTT.

The chain combines TRBV27 with TRBJ1-3, with D possibly matching TRBD1 (5 bases). V dropped 7 bases and J dropped 4 bases, with 5 bases sitting between them. The germline V gene encodes CDR1 MNHEY and CDR2 SMNVEV (reference sequence). The CDR3 has 11 residues. This chain's CDR3 is CASKGGNTIYF. The CDR3, as DNA: TGTGCCAGCAAGGGGGGAAACACCATATATTTT.

V and J are TRBV4-1 and TRBJ1-2; the match to TRBD1 covers 8 bases. Germline V gene data show CDR1 as MGHRA and CDR2 as YSYEKL. The CDR3 is made up of 15 amino acids. V trimming: 0 bases; J trimming: 4 bases; junction bases outside the gene matches: 4. CDR3 in amino acids: CASSQDPQGVYGYTF. CDR3 bases: TGCGCCAGCAGCCAAGATCCACAGGGGGTCTATGGCTACACCTTC.

This clone was seen a few times. Other DNA variants within this sample encode the same CDR3. The rearrangement uses TRBV29-1 and TRBJ1-1, with a tentative D call TRBD1 (5 bases). Looked up from germline, CDR1 is SQVTM and CDR2 is ANQGSEA. The CDR3 totals 11 residues. V lost 6 bases, J lost 0 bases, and 5 bases lay in between. This chain's CDR3 is CSVGVNTEAFF. CDR3 sequence (DNA): TGCAGCGTAGGGGTGAACACTGAAGCTTTCTTT.

The J gene is TRBJ2-7, the V gene TRBV30, with 8 bases that match TRBD1. With V trimmed by 4 bases and J by 1 base, 6 bases remained unmatched. The length of the CDR3 is 14 residues. Germline CDR1 GTSNPN, CDR2 SVGIG (reference sequence). Here the CDR3 reads CAWNFNRGSYEQYF. The CDR3 DNA is TGTGCCTGGAACTTTAACAGGGGGTCCTACGAGCAGTACTTC.

The J gene is TRBJ2-1, the V gene TRBV27, with 10 bases matching TRBD2. The CDR3 totals 14 residues. V lost 5 bases to trimming and J lost 8 bases; unmatched junction nucleotides: 6. The V gene's germline CDR1 is MNHEY and CDR2 SMNVEV (reference sequence). The CDR3 loop reads CASSPAGGYHEQFF. CDR3 nucleotides: TGTGCCAGCAGTCCAGCGGGAGGGTACCATGAGCAGTTCTTC.

This clone turned up a few times. V gene TRBV27 combines with J gene TRBJ1-1, with D tentatively TRBD1 (5 bases). The CDR3 contains 18 residues. CDR1 MNHEY and CDR2 SMNVEV come from the germline V gene (reference sequence). The germline V and J ends were trimmed by 4 bases and 1 base, with 22 bases remaining between them. For the CDR3, the DNA is TGTGCCAGCAGTTCCGGAAGAGACCTTACAGGTCCGAACACTGAAGCTTTCTTT. As protein: CASSSGRDLTGPNTEAFF.

For the CDR3, the DNA is TGTGCCAGCAGTGAGACATACACCGGGACAGGGGTCGCGGGTGGAGCTGAAGCTTTCTTT. This codes for CASSETYTGTGVAGGAEAFF. The J gene is TRBJ1-1, the V gene TRBV6-4, with 10 bases matching TRBD1. This CDR3 comprises 20 residues. V shed 3 bases and J 6 bases; nucleotides not matched to a gene: 22. Looked up from germline, CDR1 is MRHNA and CDR2 is SNTAGT.

The chain combines TRBV10-2 with TRBJ2-2; the D gene is possibly TRBD1 (5 bases). With 4 bases removed from V and 3 bases from J, the gap between germline ends came to 6 bases. This CDR3 has 13 residues. CDR1 and CDR2 (germline): WSHSY, SAAADI. For the CDR3, the DNA is TGCGCCAGCAGTGCCAGGGACACCGGGGAGCTGTTTTTT. Translated, it gives CASSARDTGELFF.

The table lists this clone with a few counts. V is TRBV7-2 and J is TRBJ2-1, with a tentative D call TRBD2 (5 bases). V lost 3 bases and J lost 7, with 10 bases in between. Germline V CDR1 and CDR2: SGHTA, FQGNSA. This CDR3 comprises 13 residues. CDR3 amino acids: CASSFGLTNEQFF. Here the CDR3 DNA reads TGTGCCAGCAGCTTCGGACTCACGAATGAGCAGTTCTTC. The full variable domain, in which reference TRBV7-2 and TRBJ2-1 provide the parts outside the CDR3, is GAGVSQSPSNKVTEKGKDVELRCDPISGHTALYWYRQSLGQGLEFLIYFQGNSAPDKSGLPSDRFSAERTGGSVSTLTIQRTQQEDSAVYLCASSFGLTNEQFFGPGTRLTVL.

The genes are TRBV18 and TRBJ2-7; 10 bases agree with TRBD1. The J segment lost 3 bases and the V segment lost 3 bases, leaving 2 bases of the junction unmatched. This CDR3 spans 14 amino acids. The germline gives CDR1 KGHSH, CDR2 LQKENI. This CDR3 is CASSPRTGGYEQYF. CDR3 coding DNA: TGTGCCAGCTCACCTCGGACAGGGGGCTACGAGCAGTACTTC.

This clone was seen a handful of times. V gene TRBV28 combines with J gene TRBJ1-2; D is unclear. Trimming shortened V by 1 base and J by 0 bases, and 9 bases separated the two germline ends. CDR3 length equals 15 residues. CDR1 and CDR2 from the germline V gene are MDHEN and SYDVKM. The CDR3 DNA reads TGTGCCAGCAGTTTATTCCAGGTAGCTAACTATGGCTACACCTTC. It translates to CASSLFQVANYGYTF.

The chain joins TRBV27 to TRBJ1-1; D gene uncertain. The CDR3 sequence is 12 residues long. Germline loops: CDR1 MNHEY, CDR2 SMNVEV (reference sequence). Trimming took 4 bases from V and 4 from J, leaving 7 bases between them. This chain's CDR3 is CASSSTSTEAFF. The CDR3 DNA is TGTGCCAGCAGTTCCACGAGCACTGAAGCTTTCTTT.